The 16 T cell receptor beta chains listed next were all sequenced from one sample in a study of blood T cell repertoires in COVID-19. The assay was immunoSEQ multiplex PCR, and TCRdb's table has in-frame clones only and misses some. The sample has over 200,000 clones, 80% to 85% seen once. Input material: PBMCs or T cells enriched from blood (not recorded which). These receptors all come from a woman between 35 and 50 years old who had recovered from COVID-19.

This sequence joins TRBV7-3 and TRBJ2-7; TRBD1 matches 12 bases. V was clipped by 4 bases and J by 5 bases; unmatched bases: 0. This CDR3 is 13 amino acids long. Looked up from germline, CDR1 is SGHTA and CDR2 is FQGTGA. The CDR3 coding sequence is TGTGCCAGCAGCTGGGACAGGGGGCACGAGCAGTACTTC. Translation: CASSWDRGHEQYF.

The V call is TRBV5-5, the J call TRBJ2-3; D is undetermined. V was pared by 2 bases and J by 5 bases, with 9 bases between. Germline V CDR1 and CDR2: SGHKS, YYEKEE (reference sequence). The CDR3 runs 13 residues. The CDR3 DNA reads as TGTGCCAGCAGCTTAATGAGCGAAGATACGCAGTATTTT. Translation: CASSLMSEDTQYF.

The chain recombines TRBV10-3 with TRBJ1-2; 12 bases line up with TRBD1. Losses at the gene ends were 0 bases for V and 2 bases for J; bases not matched to a gene: 7. Looked up from germline, CDR1 is ENHRY and CDR2 is SYGVKD. CDR3 length equals 18 residues. This CDR3 reads CAISESTGQGAGNYGYTF. The CDR3 bases are TGTGCCATCAGTGAGTCGACGGGACAGGGGGCGGGAAACTATGGCTACACCTTC.

The rearrangement uses TRBV6-5 and TRBJ1-2; D is perhaps TRBD1 (5 bases). With 2 bases removed from V and 4 bases from J, the gap between germline ends came to 11 bases. Germline loops: CDR1 MNHEY, CDR2 SVGAGI. The CDR3 extends over 14 amino acids. CDR3 DNA: TGTGCCAGCAGTTACAGCCCGACAGCCTATGGCTACACCTTC. Protein sequence: CASSYSPTAYGYTF.

The chain joins TRBV5-8 to TRBJ1-2; 7 nucleotides agree with TRBD1. The CDR3 runs 13 residues. Germline CDR1 reads SGHTS; CDR2 reads YDEGEE. Trimming removed 6 bases from V and 11 bases from J; junction bases left unmatched: 13. The CDR3 region is CASTTRDSDKYTF. The CDR3 DNA follows: TGTGCCAGCACCACCAGGGACAGCGATAAATACACCTTC.

The J gene is TRBJ2-1, the V gene TRBV18; 11 bases map to TRBD1. The germline gives CDR1 KGHSH, CDR2 LQKENI. V trimming: 2 bases; J trimming: 6 bases; junction bases outside the gene matches: 3. The CDR3 has 15 amino acids. The CDR3 here is CASSPGDRGINEQFF. The CDR3 region has the DNA TGTGCCAGCTCACCAGGGGACAGGGGGATCAATGAGCAGTTCTTC.

This chain joins TRBV7-2 and TRBJ1-5, with 8 bases identical to TRBD1. The CDR3 length is 16 residues. V was clipped by 2 bases and J by 1 base; unmatched bases: 4. Germline-derived CDR1 and CDR2 are SGHTA and FQGNSA. CDR3 in amino acids: CASSLSGQGSNQPQHF. Here the CDR3 DNA reads TGTGCCAGCAGCTTAAGTGGACAGGGAAGCAATCAGCCCCAGCATTTT.

V usage is TRBV6-1 and J usage is TRBJ2-1; D is unclear. Deletions cut 1 base from V and 6 bases from J, with 7 bases between. Germline V lookup: CDR1 MNHNS, CDR2 SASEGT. The CDR3 sequence is 13 residues long. The CDR3 spells CASSEGSLNEQFF. The CDR3 DNA reads TGTGCCAGCAGTGAAGGGAGTCTCAATGAGCAGTTCTTC.

This chain links TRBV6-7 with TRBJ2-7, with TRBD2 matching over 8 bases. TRBV6-7 is designated an ORF whose function remains uncertain. The CDR3 has 13 residues. V dropped 9 bases and J dropped 5; count of bases not matched to a gene: 9. The CDR3 loop is CASYTGGPDEQYF. CDR3 in DNA: TGTGCCAGTTATACGGGAGGGCCCGACGAGCAGTACTTC.

The genes are TRBV5-1 and TRBJ2-1, with 9 bases that match TRBD2. Unmatched junction bases numbered 19, after V lost 4 bases and J lost 5 bases. Germline CDR1 SGHRS, CDR2 YFSETQ. The CDR3 extends over 19 amino acids. CDR3 nucleotide sequence: TGCGCCAGCAGCCCGCCACGGGGTAGCGGGAGAGGAGTCGACAATGAGCAGTTCTTC. Its protein product is CASSPPRGSGRGVDNEQFF.

The chain joins TRBV6-5 to TRBJ2-7, with 8 bases lining up with TRBD1. The ends lost 5 bases at V and 4 bases at J; junction bases unmatched: 10. The V gene's germline CDR1 is MNHEY and CDR2 SVGAGI. The CDR3 is 15 amino acids. CDR3 coding DNA: TGTGCCAGCAGTCCCGAACAGGGGGGAATGTACGAGCAGTACTTC. This gives the protein CASSPEQGGMYEQYF.

This rearrangement joins TRBV19 to TRBJ2-7; 9 positions agree with TRBD1. Germline V gives CDR1 LNHDA, CDR2 SQIVND (reference sequence). J gave up 3 bases and V 10 bases, and 13 bases lay outside the gene matches. The CDR3 loop spans 15 amino acids. The CDR3 DNA follows: TGTGCCACCGGGTCACGCGGGACAGGGCTCTACGAGCAGTACTTC. Its translation: CATGSRGTGLYEQYF.

V usage is TRBV19 and J usage is TRBJ1-2; 7 bases map to TRBD1. This CDR3 contains 12 residues. J gave up 4 bases and V 8 bases, and 4 bases lay outside the gene matches. Germline loops: CDR1 LNHDA, CDR2 SQIVND (reference sequence). In DNA form, the CDR3 reads TGTGCCAGTTCGGGACAGAGCTATGGCTACACCTTC. Protein sequence: CASSGQSYGYTF. Full variable domain (missing parts from reference TRBV19 and TRBJ1-2): DGGITQSPKYLFRKEGQNVTLSCEQNLNHDAMYWYRQDPGQGLRLIYYSQIVNDFQKGDIAEGYSVSREKKESFPLTVTSAQKNPTAFYLCASSGQSYGYTFGSGTRLTVV.

The rearrangement links TRBV10-3 to TRBJ1-6; weak D call: TRBD1 (6 bases). Trimming shortened V by 6 bases and J by 10 bases, and 16 bases separated the two germline ends. Germline lookup yields CDR1 ENHRY and CDR2 SYGVKD. This CDR3 is built from 14 residues. The CDR3 nucleotides are TGTGCCATCAGCGGACAGCCGGATCGCTCACCCCTCCACTTT. Residues: CAISGQPDRSPLHF.

The rearrangement links TRBV5-1 to TRBJ2-1, with 10 bases aligning to TRBD2. The CDR3 runs to 14 residues. V trimming: 7 bases; J trimming: 4 bases; junction bases outside the gene matches: 5. The germline CDR1 and CDR2 sequences are SGHRS and YFSETQ. For the CDR3, the DNA is TGCGCCAGCGGCCGGACTAGCGGTTACAATGAGCAGTTCTTC. This sequence encodes CASGRTSGYNEQFF.

This chain links TRBV7-2 with TRBJ1-2, with TRBD1 matching 9 bases. CDR1 is SGHTA and CDR2 is FQGNSA in the germline V gene. J was trimmed by 3 bases and V by 2 bases; bases with no gene match: 4. The CDR3 totals 15 residues. The CDR3, as DNA: TGTGCCAGCAGCTTACAAAGGACAGGGGACTATGGCTACACCTTC. Translating gives CASSLQRTGDYGYTF.